This TCR beta chain was identified during a study of vaccination and CD4 T cells after COVID-19. Background on the study: Under 10 convalescent patients had mild and one had severe PCR-confirmed SARS-CoV-2 disease. A median of 101 days (range 35 to 161) separated diagnosis from post-COVID sampling. Specimens were obtained from a few convalescent patients at day 14 and at days 161 to 241 post-vaccination. Stimulation of cells relied on overlapping spike peptides derived from SARS-CoV-2, HCoV-NL63, HCoV-OC43 and HCoV-229E.

Described time point: late sampling 161 to 241 days after vaccination in a few convalescent patients. As for treatment: roughly nine-day PBMC culture with coronavirus spike peptide pools or control peptides (ViraFEST assay). Researchers used the Oncomine TCR Beta short-read assay to sequence DNA from cultured CD4+ T cells. TCRdb called the PCR reads again in MiXCR, with one record for every CDR3 protein. The sample includes 20,000 or so distinct CDR3 sequences, 30% to 45% of them seen just once. This clonotype was recorded a few times. What it binds is unknown. The CDR3 extends over 14 amino acids. Germline-derived CDR1 and CDR2 are MNHNS and SASEGT. Trimming shortened V by 5 bases and J by 6 bases, and 14 bases separated the two germline ends.

The source is a human donor who had recovered from COVID-19. The genes are TRBV6-1 and TRBJ2-4; no firm D call. The sequences come from CD4+ T cells from blood, cultured in vitro, collected about 7 months after SARS-CoV-2 vaccination. The CDR3 region is CASSPTHTINIQYF. CDR3 DNA sequence: TGTGCCAGCAGTCCGACGCACACGATAAACATTCAGTACTTC.